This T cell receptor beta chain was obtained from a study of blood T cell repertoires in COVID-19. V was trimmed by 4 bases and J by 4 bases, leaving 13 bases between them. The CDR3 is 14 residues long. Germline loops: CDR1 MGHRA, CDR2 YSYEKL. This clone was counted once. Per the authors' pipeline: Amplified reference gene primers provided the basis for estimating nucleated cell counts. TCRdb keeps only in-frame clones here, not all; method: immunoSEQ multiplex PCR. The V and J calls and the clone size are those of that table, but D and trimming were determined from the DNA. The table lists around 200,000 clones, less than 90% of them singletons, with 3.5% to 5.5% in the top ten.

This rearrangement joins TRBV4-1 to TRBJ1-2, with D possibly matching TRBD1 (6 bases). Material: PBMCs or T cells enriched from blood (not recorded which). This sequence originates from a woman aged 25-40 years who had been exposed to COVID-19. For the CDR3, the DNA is TGCGCCAGCAGCCCCGGGGGGGGCGGCTATGGCTACACCTTC. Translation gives CASSPGGGGYGYTF.